This TCR beta chain is drawn from a study of blood T cells in healthy people across ages. Turning to the study itself: Through template switching, about one barcoded beta molecule was captured per two T cells, as measured in model experiments. Study-wide points: Per-million-T-cell TCR beta diversity fell roughly linearly with age.

In germline, CDR1 is DFQATT, CDR2 SNEGSKA (reference sequence). The CDR3 is 12 amino acids. A second PCR of 7 to 11 cycles used a sample-barcoded 5' primer and a J-beta primer mix. TCRdb analysed the 5' RACE reads with MiXCR anew, one entry per CDR3 protein. The repertoire consists of approximately 580,000 distinct CDR3 sequences, with about 25% occurring once and the leading ten covering 8.7%. The extraction recovered at least 5.5 micrograms of total RNA per sample. Comments on this clonotype: As yet, its antigen is unknown.

The same sample was also used in a study of T cells of mothers and their children.

Specimen: blood. The rearrangement links TRBV20-1 to TRBJ2-7; D is perhaps TRBD1 (6 bases). The sequence came from a boy aged 5-17 years in good health. The DNA for the CDR3 is TGCAGATACGGACAGCCGAACTACGAGCAGTACTTC. Translating gives CRYGQPNYEQYF.